The 10 T cell receptor beta chains below all came from one sample that was sequenced in a study of OX40 agonist ivuxolimab in advanced cancers. Profiling relied on immunoSEQ multiplex PCR, and the TCRdb table lists in-frame clones only, not all of them. The data hold about 150,000 clones, with 85% to 95% observed a single time. The material sequenced was CD4+ or CD8+ T cells sorted from blood, taken in a trial of the OX40 agonist ivuxolimab. These receptors were obtained from an adult with an advanced solid tumor such as melanoma, head and neck, liver or kidney cancer.

This clone was detected only a few times. The chain joins TRBV11-3 to TRBJ2-2, with D uncertain. CDR3 size: 14 residues. Germline CDR1 and CDR2: SGHNT and YENEEA. V lost 5 bases, J lost 6 bases, and 13 bases lay in between. CDR3 amino acids: CASSPMVSSGELFF. The CDR3 nucleotides are TGTGCCAGCAGCCCAATGGTCTCTTCCGGGGAGCTGTTTTTT.

The chain is built from TRBV7-2 and TRBJ2-1; 8 bases are a match to TRBD2. This CDR3 spans 14 amino acids. Germline CDR1 SGHTA, CDR2 FQGNSA. The V and J ends lost 7 bases and 9 bases, in that order; junction bases with no gene match: 11. The CDR3 here is CASNVAGGQGEQFF. CDR3 DNA sequence: TGTGCCAGCAACGTCGCGGGGGGCCAGGGTGAGCAGTTCTTC.

The genes are TRBV5-4 and TRBJ2-7, with 8 bases identical to TRBD2. CDR1 is SGHNT, CDR2 YYREEE, per germline (reference sequence). The CDR3 contains 14 residues. Trimming took 2 bases from V and 3 from J; bases not matched to a gene: 4. CDR3 protein: CASSLRGRLYEQYF. CDR3 in DNA: TGTGCCAGCAGCTTACGCGGGAGGCTCTACGAGCAGTACTTC.

Here the CDR3 reads CASSPPRAGGPSYEQYF. The CDR3 nucleotides read TGTGCCAGCTCACCCCCTCGGGCGGGGGGGCCGTCCTACGAGCAGTACTTC. V is TRBV18 and J is TRBJ2-7; 9 nucleotides agree with TRBD2. The germline V gene encodes CDR1 KGHSH and CDR2 LQKENI. After removal of 3 bases from V and 1 base from J, the junction contained 10 bases not matched to a gene. The CDR3 totals 17 residues.

The gene calls are TRBV6-5 and TRBJ1-1; D is unresolved. V was cut by 0 bases and J by 1 base, with 9 bases left in between. There are 15 residues in the CDR3. Germline values: CDR1 MNHEY, CDR2 SVGAGI. The CDR3 sequence is CASSYSPRRNTEAFF. Written as DNA, the CDR3 is TGTGCCAGCAGTTACTCCCCACGCCGGAACACTGAAGCTTTCTTT.

The chain links TRBV5-1 to TRBJ2-1; unclear D gene. CDR3 length equals 16 residues. The V end was cut by 2 bases, the J end by 0 bases, with 12 bases between. CDR1 SGHRS and CDR2 YFSETQ come from the germline V gene. The DNA of the CDR3 is TGCGCCAGCAGCTTATACAGTCTGAGCTCCTACAATGAGCAGTTCTTC. As protein: CASSLYSLSSYNEQFF. Full variable domain (remainder filled in from reference TRBV5-1 and TRBJ2-1): KAGVTQTPRYLIKTRGQQVTLSCSPISGHRSVSWYQQTPGQGLQFLFEYFSETQRNKGNFPGRFSGRQFSNSRSEMNVSTLELGDSALYLCASSLYSLSSYNEQFFGPGTRLTVL.

The genes are TRBV6-1 and TRBJ1-5; 7 positions agree with TRBD1. The length of the CDR3 is 15 residues. The V segment lost 3 bases and the J segment 3 bases; nucleotides outside the gene matches: 5. Germline V gene data show CDR1 as MNHNS and CDR2 as SASEGT. The CDR3 reads CASSDGTDSNQPQHF. The CDR3 DNA follows: TGTGCCAGCAGTGATGGGACAGACTCCAATCAGCCCCAGCATTTT.

This sequence joins TRBV6-4 and TRBJ1-1; 7 positions match TRBD1. Per the germline V gene, CDR1 is MRHNA and CDR2 is SNTAGT. V lost 8 bases and J lost 0; bases outside the gene matches: 15. CDR3 size: 17 residues. CDR3 nucleotides: TGTGCCAGCGCGGGGTACAGGGGAATACACATGAACACTGAAGCTTTCTTT. Amino acids: CASAGYRGIHMNTEAFF.

The chain uses TRBV15 and TRBJ2-5; the D is unclear. Germline CDR1 reads LNHNV; CDR2 reads YYDKDF (reference sequence). V dropped 6 bases and J dropped 5 bases, with 10 bases sitting between them. CDR3 length: 12 residues. The CDR3 DNA is TGTGCCACCAGTTCGGGTTGGGAGACCCAGTACTTC. Amino acids: CATSSGWETQYF.

The rearrangement joins TRBV28 to TRBJ1-3; the D gene is possibly TRBD1 (5 bases). In germline, CDR1 is MDHEN, CDR2 SYDVKM. V lost 3 bases and J 4 bases, leaving 10 bases between the germline ends. The CDR3 sequence is 14 residues long. The CDR3 spells CASSFEGLGNTIYF. The CDR3, as DNA: TGTGCCAGCAGTTTTGAGGGGCTCGGAAACACCATATATTTT.